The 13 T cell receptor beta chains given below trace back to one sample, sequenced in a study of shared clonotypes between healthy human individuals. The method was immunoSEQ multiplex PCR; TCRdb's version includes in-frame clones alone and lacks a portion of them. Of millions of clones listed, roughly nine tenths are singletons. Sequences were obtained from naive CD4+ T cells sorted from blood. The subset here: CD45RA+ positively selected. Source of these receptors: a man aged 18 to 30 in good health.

CDR3 DNA: TGTGCCAGCAGCTCCCTGACCATCACCGGGGAGCTGTTTTTT. This gives the protein CASSSLTITGELFF. The gene calls are TRBV13 and TRBJ2-2; D remains unclear. The V and J ends lost 4 bases and 4 bases respectively, with 10 bases between them. The V gene's germline CDR1 is PRHDT and CDR2 FYEKMQ (reference sequence). The CDR3 is 14 amino acids. The full variable domain, with the rest looked up from reference TRBV13 and TRBJ2-2, is AAGVIQSPRHLIKEKRETATLKCYPIPRHDTVYWYQQGPGQDPQFLISFYEKMQSDKGSIPDRFSAQQFSDYHSELNMSSLELGDSALYFCASSSLTITGELFFGEGSRLTVL.

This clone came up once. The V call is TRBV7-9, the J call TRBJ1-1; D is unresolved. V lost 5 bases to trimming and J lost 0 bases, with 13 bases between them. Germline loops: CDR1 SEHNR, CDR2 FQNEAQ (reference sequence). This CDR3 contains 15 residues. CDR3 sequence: CASSRVAGMNTEAFF. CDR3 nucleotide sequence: TGTGCCAGCAGCCGGGTCGCGGGGATGAACACTGAAGCTTTCTTT.

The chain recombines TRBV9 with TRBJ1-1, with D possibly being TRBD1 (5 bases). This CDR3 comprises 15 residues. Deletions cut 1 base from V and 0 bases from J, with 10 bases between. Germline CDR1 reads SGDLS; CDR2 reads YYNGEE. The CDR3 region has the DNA TGTGCCAGCAGCGTATCGTGGACAATGAACACTGAAGCTTTCTTT. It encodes CASSVSWTMNTEAFF.

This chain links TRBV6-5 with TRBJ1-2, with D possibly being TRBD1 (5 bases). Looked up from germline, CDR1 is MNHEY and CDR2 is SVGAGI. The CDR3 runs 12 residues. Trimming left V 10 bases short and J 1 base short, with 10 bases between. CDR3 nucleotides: TGTGCCACAGTGGGGGTTAACTATGGCTACACCTTC. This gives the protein CATVGVNYGYTF.

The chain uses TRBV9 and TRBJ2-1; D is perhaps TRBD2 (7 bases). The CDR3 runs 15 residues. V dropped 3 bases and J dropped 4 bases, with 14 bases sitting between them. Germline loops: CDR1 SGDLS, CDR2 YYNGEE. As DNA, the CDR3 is TGTGCCAGCAGCGCCCAGGGGCGGGGGTACAATGAGCAGTTCTTC. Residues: CASSAQGRGYNEQFF.

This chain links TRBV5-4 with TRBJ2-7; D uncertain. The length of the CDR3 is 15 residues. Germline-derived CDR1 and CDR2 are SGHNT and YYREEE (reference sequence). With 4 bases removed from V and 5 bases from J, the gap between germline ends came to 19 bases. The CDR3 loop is CASSLQRKDSHEQYF. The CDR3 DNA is TGTGCCAGCAGCCTCCAAAGGAAGGATTCCCACGAGCAGTACTTC.

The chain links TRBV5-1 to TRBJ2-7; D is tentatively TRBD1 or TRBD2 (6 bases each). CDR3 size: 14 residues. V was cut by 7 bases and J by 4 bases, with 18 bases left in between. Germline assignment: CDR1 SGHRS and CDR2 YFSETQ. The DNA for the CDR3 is TGCGCCAGCGGTCGGGGGTCCCAGGGGTACGAGCAGTACTTC. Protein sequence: CASGRGSQGYEQYF.

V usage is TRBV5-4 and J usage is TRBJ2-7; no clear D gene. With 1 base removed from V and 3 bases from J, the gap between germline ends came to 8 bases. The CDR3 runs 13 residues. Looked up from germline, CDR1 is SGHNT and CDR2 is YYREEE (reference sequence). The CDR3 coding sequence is TGTGCCAGCAGCTTGACGCCCCTCTACGAGCAGTACTTC. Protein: CASSLTPLYEQYF.

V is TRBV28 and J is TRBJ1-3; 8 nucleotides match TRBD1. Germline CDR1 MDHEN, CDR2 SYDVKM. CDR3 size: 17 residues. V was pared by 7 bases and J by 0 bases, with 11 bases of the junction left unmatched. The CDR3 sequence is CASNAKTGVYSGNTIYF. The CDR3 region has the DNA TGTGCCAGCAACGCTAAGACAGGGGTTTACTCTGGAAACACCATATATTTT.

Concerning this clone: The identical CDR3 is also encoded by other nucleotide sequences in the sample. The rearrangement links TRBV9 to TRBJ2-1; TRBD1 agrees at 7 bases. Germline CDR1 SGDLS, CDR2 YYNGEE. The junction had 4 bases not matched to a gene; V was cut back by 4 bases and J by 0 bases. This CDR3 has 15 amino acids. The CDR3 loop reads CASSQTGNSYNEQFF. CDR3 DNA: TGTGCCAGCAGCCAGACAGGGAACTCCTACAATGAGCAGTTCTTC.

The CDR3 sequence is CASSLGDRASETQYF. The DNA of the CDR3 is TGTGCCAGCAGCTTAGGGGACCGAGCCTCAGAGACCCAGTACTTC. The rearrangement links TRBV11-3 to TRBJ2-5, with D perhaps matching TRBD1 or TRBD2 (5 bases each). CDR1 is SGHNT, CDR2 YENEEA, per germline. The ends were cut back, 1 base at V and 4 bases at J, with 13 bases in the middle. CDR3 length equals 15 residues.

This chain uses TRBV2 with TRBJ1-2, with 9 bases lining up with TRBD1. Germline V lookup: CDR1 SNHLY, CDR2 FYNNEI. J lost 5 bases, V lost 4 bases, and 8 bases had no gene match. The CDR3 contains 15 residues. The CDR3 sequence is CASSAGTGGRYGYTF. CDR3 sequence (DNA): TGTGCCAGCAGTGCGGGTACAGGGGGCCGGTATGGCTACACCTTC.

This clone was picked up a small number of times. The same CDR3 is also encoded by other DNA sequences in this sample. In DNA form, the CDR3 reads TGCGCCAGCAGCAGACTAGCGGTAAACACCGGGGAGCTGTTTTTT. As protein: CASSRLAVNTGELFF. The rearrangement links TRBV5-1 to TRBJ2-2, with TRBD2 matching over 9 bases. Per the germline V gene, CDR1 is SGHRS and CDR2 is YFSETQ. V lost 4 bases to trimming and J lost 2 bases; unmatched junction nucleotides: 3. The CDR3 runs to 15 residues.